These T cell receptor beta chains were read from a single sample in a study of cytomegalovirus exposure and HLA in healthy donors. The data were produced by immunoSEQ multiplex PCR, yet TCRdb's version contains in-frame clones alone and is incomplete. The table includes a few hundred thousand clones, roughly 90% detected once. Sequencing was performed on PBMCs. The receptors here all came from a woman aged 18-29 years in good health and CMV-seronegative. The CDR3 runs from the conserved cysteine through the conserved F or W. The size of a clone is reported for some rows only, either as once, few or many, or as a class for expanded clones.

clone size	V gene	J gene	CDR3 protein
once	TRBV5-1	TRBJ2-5	CASSVSTGVQETQYF
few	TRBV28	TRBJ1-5	CASTLDSSNQPQHF
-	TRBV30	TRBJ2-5	CAWTLAGVRETQYF
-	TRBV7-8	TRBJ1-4	CASSLEGDRGKKLFF
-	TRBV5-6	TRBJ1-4	CASSFVGPNEKLFF
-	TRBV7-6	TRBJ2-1	CASSLGLADSYNEQFF
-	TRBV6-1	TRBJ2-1	CVSTLAGVWANEQFF
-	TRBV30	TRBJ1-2	CAWSGDRANYGYTF
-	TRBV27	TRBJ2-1	CASSVLGPYNEQFF
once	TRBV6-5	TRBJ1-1	CASSYDRVMVEAFF
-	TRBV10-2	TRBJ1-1	CASSYSGNTEAFF
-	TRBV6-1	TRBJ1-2	CASSEDGRFYGYTF
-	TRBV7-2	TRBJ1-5	CASSLEQGNQPQHF
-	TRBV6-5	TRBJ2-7	CASSYSSQASYEQYF
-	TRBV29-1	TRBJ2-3	CSVGRSNTDTQYF
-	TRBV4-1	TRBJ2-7	CASSHATSGGGQYEQYF
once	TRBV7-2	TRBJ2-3	CASILSGGAPDTQYF
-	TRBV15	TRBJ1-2	CATSSSDRARIGYTF
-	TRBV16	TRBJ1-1	CASSHTDRATSEAFF
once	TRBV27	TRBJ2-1	CASSGRGFYNEQFF
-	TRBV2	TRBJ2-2	CASSATGGRTGELFF
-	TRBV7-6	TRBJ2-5	CASSSIELETQYF
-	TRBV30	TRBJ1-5	CAWSVQGFDYQPQHF
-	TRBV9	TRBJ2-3	CASSVAGDTQYF
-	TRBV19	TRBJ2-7	CASSLTVNSYEQYF
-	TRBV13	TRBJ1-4	CASSLDGRRNEKLFF
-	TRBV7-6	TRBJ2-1	CASSQNSGGDNEQFF
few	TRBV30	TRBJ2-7	CAWSVGQTYEQYF
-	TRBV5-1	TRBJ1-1	CASSVGGLNTEAFF
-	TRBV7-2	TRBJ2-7	CASRATSGLAYEQYF
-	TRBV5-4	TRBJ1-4	CASSPTRGEKLFF
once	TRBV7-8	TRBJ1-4	CASSSSGPTYEKLFF
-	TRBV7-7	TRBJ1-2	CASSPGWGQGRYGYTF
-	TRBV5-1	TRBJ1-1	CASSPQTGNTEAFF
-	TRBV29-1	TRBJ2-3	CSVVLGSGGPDSTDTQYF